The 23 T cell receptor beta chains below were found in one sample sequenced in a study of shared clonotypes between healthy human individuals (dated by TCRdb to 2019 to 2021). Library preparation employed the immunoSEQ multiplex PCR assay. TCRdb limited this immuneACCESS table to in-frame rearrangements with V and J called. A share of clones is missing; checked studies link under half to unresolved V genes, and the rest is unexplained. The sample table lists approximately 720,000 clones, about 90% of them with a count of one. 24% of the sample is held by the ten biggest clonotypes. For the CD8 naive samples, CD45RO-negative cells were positively selected for CCR7, yielding a CD45RA+CCR7+ population from which TemRA cells were excluded. Sequenced: naive CD8+ T cells sorted from blood. The sample's cell subset or site label, decoded: CD45RA+CCR7+. These receptors were obtained from a man under 40 in good health.

The V call is TRBV27, the J call TRBJ1-1; perhaps TRBD1 as D (6 bases). Germline V lookup: CDR1 MNHEY, CDR2 SMNVEV (reference sequence). The V end lost 4 bases, the J end lost 0 bases, and 12 bases lay between the germline ends. The CDR3 covers 15 residues. CDR3 coding DNA: TGTGCCAGCAGTTGGACAGAGCCCGTGAACACTGAAGCTTTCTTT. Its translation is CASSWTEPVNTEAFF.

The rearrangement uses TRBV10-3 and TRBJ1-1; D gene ambiguous. This CDR3 has 14 residues. CDR1 and CDR2 from the germline V gene are ENHRY and SYGVKD. V was clipped by 10 bases and J by 4 bases, with 19 bases between them. DNA of the CDR3: TGTGCCACCCTCGTAGGATCATTGGGCACTGAAGCTTTCTTT. Translating it yields CATLVGSLGTEAFF.

As concerns this clone: Other nucleotide sequences in the sample specify the same CDR3. The chain is built from TRBV29-1 and TRBJ2-7, with D uncertain. The CDR3 covers 12 residues. Per the germline V gene, CDR1 is SQVTM and CDR2 is ANQGSEA. V was pared by 0 bases and J by 4 bases, with 7 bases between. CDR3 region: CSVEDNSYEQYF. DNA for the CDR3: TGCAGCGTTGAAGATAATTCGTACGAGCAGTACTTC.

V and J are TRBV7-2 and TRBJ2-3; unclear D gene. The CDR3 extends over 12 amino acids. CDR1 and CDR2 (germline): SGHTA, FQGNSA. Trimming removed 8 bases from V and 2 bases from J, with 8 bases in between. The CDR3 sequence is CASLTPTDTQYF. CDR3 DNA: TGTGCCAGCCTAACCCCCACAGATACGCAGTATTTT. Combining the CDR3 with reference TRBV7-2 and TRBJ2-3 gives the whole variable domain GAGVSQSPSNKVTEKGKDVELRCDPISGHTALYWYRQSLGQGLEFLIYFQGNSAPDKSGLPSDRFSAERTGGSVSTLTIQRTQQEDSAVYLCASLTPTDTQYFGPGTRLTVL.

The V gene is TRBV19, the J gene TRBJ2-2; D is possibly TRBD2 (6 bases). V shed 3 bases and J shed 0 bases, with 17 bases lying between them. The CDR3 loop spans 18 amino acids. Germline V gives CDR1 LNHDA, CDR2 SQIVND (reference sequence). The CDR3 protein is CASSIYPTGETNTGELFF. CDR3 nucleotide sequence: TGTGCCAGTAGTATTTATCCGACGGGAGAGACGAACACCGGGGAGCTGTTTTTT.

V is TRBV29-1 and J is TRBJ2-6; D is perhaps TRBD1 (6 bases). V was trimmed by 4 bases and J by 1 base, leaving 20 bases between them. Germline values: CDR1 SQVTM, CDR2 ANQGSEA. The CDR3 is made up of 18 amino acids. The CDR3 DNA reads TGCAGCGTTGGGGGAGTGGCAGGGGAGAGGTCTGGGGCCAACGTCCTGACTTTC. This gives the protein CSVGGVAGERSGANVLTF.

V is TRBV27 and J is TRBJ1-1; D gene ambiguous. The length of the CDR3 is 14 residues. Between the trimmed V and J ends, which lost 8 bases and 4 bases, there was a span of 17 bases. Germline V gene data show CDR1 as MNHEY and CDR2 as SMNVEV (reference sequence). Here the CDR3 reads CASGPQSLGTEAFF. The CDR3 coding sequence is TGTGCCAGCGGACCTCAAAGTTTGGGCACTGAAGCTTTCTTT.

The rearrangement links TRBV29-1 to TRBJ2-2, with D perhaps matching TRBD1 (6 bases). V was shortened by 7 bases and J by 4 bases, with 13 bases between the two germline ends. CDR3 length equals 13 residues. Germline-derived CDR1 and CDR2 are SQVTM and ANQGSEA. Here the CDR3 reads CSAGRGSTGELFF. CDR3 in DNA: TGCAGCGCCGGAAGGGGGAGCACCGGGGAGCTGTTTTTT.

The rearrangement links TRBV15 to TRBJ2-7; 10 nucleotides agree with TRBD2. CDR3 size: 16 residues. After removal of 0 bases from V and 1 base from J, the junction contained 3 bases not matched to a gene. CDR1 and CDR2 from the germline V gene are LNHNV and YYDKDF (reference sequence). The CDR3 here is CATSRDLLAGSYEQYF. CDR3 nucleotides: TGTGCCACCAGCAGAGATCTACTAGCGGGATCCTACGAGCAGTACTTC.

This chain connects TRBV7-9 to TRBJ2-7, with unresolved D. From germline, CDR1 is SEHNR and CDR2 FQNEAQ (reference sequence). The CDR3 loop spans 13 amino acids. Trimming cost V 2 bases and J 1 base, with 6 bases left between them. The CDR3 is CASSLRPSYEQYF. The CDR3 DNA reads as TGTGCCAGCAGCTTACGTCCATCCTACGAGCAGTACTTC. Together with reference TRBV7-9 and TRBJ2-7, the CDR3 gives the full variable domain: DTGVSQNPRHKITKRGQNVTFRCDPISEHNRLYWYRQTLGQGPEFLTYFQNEAQLEKSRLLSDRFSAERPKGSFSTLEIQRTEQGDSAMYLCASSLRPSYEQYFGPGTRLTVT.

This clone was found once. V is TRBV5-1 and J is TRBJ2-2; D unresolved. The CDR3 consists of 17 residues. CDR1 is SGHRS, CDR2 YFSETQ, per germline. Trimming pared 0 bases from V and 6 bases from J, leaving 18 bases between. The CDR3 reads CASSLVSRVNSAGELFF. CDR3 nucleotides: TGCGCCAGCAGCTTGGTTTCGCGAGTGAACAGCGCCGGGGAGCTGTTTTTT.

This chain joins TRBV7-6 and TRBJ2-7; D may be TRBD2 (5 bases). CDR3 length: 14 residues. Germline V lookup: CDR1 SGHVS, CDR2 FNYEAQ. V lost 3 bases and J lost 4, with 13 bases in between. The CDR3 here is CASSFGGSSYEQYF. The CDR3, as DNA: TGTGCCAGCAGCTTCGGTGGGAGTAGTTACGAGCAGTACTTC.

CDR3 region: CATSTGGTTYEQYF. CDR3 nucleotide sequence: TGTGCCACCAGCACGGGCGGGACAACCTACGAGCAGTACTTC. The chain uses TRBV15 and TRBJ2-7; D is perhaps TRBD1 or TRBD2 (6 bases each). The V gene's germline CDR1 is LNHNV and CDR2 YYDKDF (reference sequence). The CDR3 is 14 residues long. V lost 4 bases and J lost 2, with 12 bases in between.

The J gene is TRBJ2-1, the V gene TRBV11-2; D remains ambiguous. V was pared by 5 bases and J by 5 bases, with 13 bases between. Germline lookup yields CDR1 SGHAT and CDR2 FQNNGV. CDR3 size: 14 residues. The CDR3: CASSPFEDHNEQFF. The CDR3 region has the DNA TGTGCCAGCAGCCCCTTCGAAGATCACAATGAGCAGTTCTTC.

The chain joins TRBV15 to TRBJ2-1; the D is unclear. The germline V gene has CDR1 LNHNV and CDR2 YYDKDF (reference sequence). V lost 5 bases to trimming and J lost 6 bases, with 11 bases between them. The CDR3 contains 13 residues. This chain's CDR3 is CATSGRSRNEQFF. The CDR3 region has the DNA TGTGCCACCAGCGGAAGATCTCGCAATGAGCAGTTCTTC.

This clone was detected once. The chain recombines TRBV7-6 with TRBJ2-3, with 9 bases aligning to TRBD2. The CDR3 has 16 residues. Germline CDR1 SGHVS, CDR2 FNYEAQ. With 0 bases clipped from V and 3 bases from J, the junction kept 4 bases outside the gene matches. The CDR3 DNA reads as TGTGCCAGCAGCTTAGCAGGCGGGAGGGGGACAGATACGCAGTATTTT. Translated, it gives CASSLAGGRGTDTQYF.

For this clone: At one boundary the junction diverges from the germline segment, which might be a read error. The rearrangement links TRBV7-7 to TRBJ1-1; no definite D call. Germline CDR1 is SSHAT and CDR2 is FNYEAQ (reference sequence). The length of the CDR3 is 13 residues. The CDR3 reads CASSLEQNTEAFF. The CDR3 DNA reads as TGTGCTAGCAGCTTAGAACAGAACACTGAAGCTTTCTTT.

The CDR3: CASRVGDYHNEQFF. The DNA of the CDR3 is TGTGCCAGCAGAGTCGGGGACTATCACAATGAGCAGTTCTTC. This chain joins TRBV7-6 and TRBJ2-1; 7 positions match TRBD2. CDR3 length: 14 residues. Germline loops: CDR1 SGHVS, CDR2 FNYEAQ. V shed 6 bases and J 5 bases; nucleotides not matched to a gene: 7.

The DNA for the CDR3 is TGTGCCATCAGTGCTCCAAGCTCTGGAAACACCATATATTTT. Translation gives CAISAPSSGNTIYF. This chain links TRBV10-3 with TRBJ1-3; D gene uncertain. With 4 bases removed from V and 0 bases from J, the gap between germline ends came to 7 bases. The V gene's germline CDR1 is ENHRY and CDR2 SYGVKD. The CDR3 contains 14 residues.

Only one count was recorded for this clone. The chain links TRBV6-6 to TRBJ2-3, with 9 positions matching TRBD1. Germline V CDR1 and CDR2: MNHNY, SVGAGI (reference sequence). Trimming cost V 4 bases and J 6 bases; bases outside gene matches: 8. The CDR3 is made up of 15 amino acids. The CDR3 protein is CASSSRTGAADTQYF. For the CDR3, the DNA is TGTGCCAGCAGTTCGAGGACAGGGGCCGCGGATACGCAGTATTTT.

The V gene is TRBV27, the J gene TRBJ2-5; D is unclear. Germline V gene sequence: CDR1 MNHEY, CDR2 SMNVEV (reference sequence). Trimming removed 0 bases from V and 4 bases from J, with 6 bases in between. The CDR3 loop spans 13 amino acids. The CDR3: CASSLSRRETQYF. The CDR3, as DNA: TGTGCCAGCAGTTTATCTAGGCGAGAGACCCAGTACTTC.

The J gene is TRBJ2-1, the V gene TRBV19; D not resolved. The V and J ends lost 6 bases and 0 bases respectively, with 12 bases between them. The CDR3 extends over 15 amino acids. Germline-derived CDR1 and CDR2 are LNHDA and SQIVND (reference sequence). CDR3 nucleotides: TGTGCCAGTAGATATGGGGTCAGCTCCTACAATGAGCAGTTCTTC. Its translation: CASRYGVSSYNEQFF.

The V call is TRBV19, the J call TRBJ1-1; tentatively, D is TRBD1 (5 bases). There are 15 residues in the CDR3. Germline assignment: CDR1 LNHDA and CDR2 SQIVND (reference sequence). Trimming pared 5 bases from V and 0 bases from J, leaving 13 bases between. The CDR3 reads CASSDSEGLNTEAFF. The DNA of the CDR3 is TGTGCCAGTAGTGACTCCGAGGGGTTGAACACTGAAGCTTTCTTT.